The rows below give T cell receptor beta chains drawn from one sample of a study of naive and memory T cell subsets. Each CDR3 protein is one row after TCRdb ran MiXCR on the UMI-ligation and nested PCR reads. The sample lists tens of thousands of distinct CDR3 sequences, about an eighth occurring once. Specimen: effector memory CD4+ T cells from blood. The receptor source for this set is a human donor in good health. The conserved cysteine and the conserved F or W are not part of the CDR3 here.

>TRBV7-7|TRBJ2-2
ASSLQSGVASGELF
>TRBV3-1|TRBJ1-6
ASSQGGGGFH
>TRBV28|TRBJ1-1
ASSFLLVGGNTEAF
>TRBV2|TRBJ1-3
ASSELSGGAGNTIY
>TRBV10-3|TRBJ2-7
AINHPLGGRNEQY
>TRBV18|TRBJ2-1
ASSPGLADNEQF
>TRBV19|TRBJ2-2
ASSPRTVTGELF
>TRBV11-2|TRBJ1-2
ASSPGGRGRVGYGYT
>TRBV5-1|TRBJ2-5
ASSLGREKETQY
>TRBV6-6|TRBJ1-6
ASSYVGTEDSPLH
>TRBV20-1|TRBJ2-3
SEGSGSTDTQY